The 26 T cell receptor beta chains reported below all come from one sample, sequenced in a study of T cell responses to AZD1222 COVID-19 vaccine. The assay was immunoSEQ multiplex PCR, and TCRdb's table has in-frame clones only and misses some. Among about 200,000 clones listed, approximately 93% were seen once. Source: peripheral blood, taken 28 days after the second AZD1222 dose. The source is an adult who received the AZD1222 COVID-19 vaccine.

This clone was seen only once. The chain links TRBV5-1 to TRBJ2-3; the match to TRBD2 covers 10 bases. This CDR3 has 16 residues. The germline CDR1 and CDR2 sequences are SGHRS and YFSETQ. V was pared by 4 bases and J by 1 base, with 6 bases of the junction left unmatched. The DNA of the CDR3 is TGCGCCAGCAGCATGACTAGCGGGTTACGCACAGATACGCAGTATTTT. As protein: CASSMTSGLRTDTQYF.

For this clone: Relative to the germline gene, one junction end is altered; a read error may explain this. The chain uses TRBV7-3 and TRBJ1-2, with TRBD1 matching over 7 bases. Germline CDR1 SGHTA, CDR2 FQGTGA. The CDR3 is 14 amino acids. Here the CDR3 reads CASSVTGQSYGYTF. The CDR3 DNA sequence: TGTGCCAGCAGCGTAACGGGACAGTCCTATGGCTACACCTTC.

This clone was recorded once. This sequence joins TRBV5-4 and TRBJ1-1; no clear D gene. The CDR3 covers 15 residues. The germline CDR1 and CDR2 sequences are SGHNT and YYREEE (reference sequence). V was trimmed by 4 bases and J by 1 base, leaving 14 bases between them. This CDR3 is CASSPPAGRNTEAFF. In DNA form, the CDR3 reads TGTGCCAGCAGCCCACCCGCCGGGCGGAACACTGAAGCTTTCTTT.

J is TRBJ1-1 and V is TRBV6-1; a weak D match, TRBD1 (6 bases). The V end was cut by 3 bases, the J end by 8 bases, with 7 bases between. This CDR3 contains 11 residues. Per the germline V gene, CDR1 is MNHNS and CDR2 is SASEGT. CDR3: CASSEGAEAFF. The CDR3 DNA reads TGTGCCAGCAGTGAGGGGGCCGAAGCTTTCTTT.

The chain links TRBV5-4 to TRBJ2-2; no clear D gene. V was cut by 4 bases and J by 8 bases, with 15 bases left in between. CDR1 is SGHNT and CDR2 is YYREEE in the germline V gene (reference sequence). This CDR3 region has 14 residues. This CDR3 is CASSPPVTGGELFF. The CDR3 DNA follows: TGTGCCAGCAGCCCGCCCGTGACCGGGGGGGAGCTGTTTTTT.

This clone was counted between two and nine times. The J gene is TRBJ2-1, the V gene TRBV30; D tentatively fits TRBD1 or TRBD2 (6 bases each). V dropped 5 bases and J dropped 5 bases, with 16 bases sitting between them. Germline CDR1 and CDR2: GTSNPN and SVGIG (reference sequence). This CDR3 has 14 amino acids. The CDR3 region is CAWAPGDFHNEQFF. The CDR3 region has the DNA TGTGCCTGGGCTCCAGGGGACTTCCACAATGAGCAGTTCTTC.

The V call is TRBV10-3, the J call TRBJ2-1; 13 bases fit TRBD2. Germline V CDR1 and CDR2: ENHRY, SYGVKD. The CDR3 loop spans 13 amino acids. Trimming at V came to 10 bases and at J to 8 bases, leaving 5 bases not matched to a gene. The CDR3 sequence: CATGTSGDHEQFF. In DNA, the CDR3 is TGTGCCACCGGGACTAGCGGGGACCATGAGCAGTTCTTC.

This clone was observed a single time. The chain has TRBV4-2 and TRBJ2-1; D unresolved. In germline, CDR1 is LGHNA, CDR2 YNFKEQ. The CDR3 covers 14 residues. V lost 1 base to trimming and J lost 7 bases, with 11 bases between them. The CDR3 DNA sequence: TGTGCCAGCAGCCAAGGTGGTAAGGTGAATGAGCAGTTCTTC. It is translated as CASSQGGKVNEQFF.

As concerns this clone: The sample holds other DNA sequences that translate to the same CDR3. The chain couples TRBV5-1 to TRBJ1-4, with D possibly matching TRBD1 (6 bases). The CDR3 contains 15 residues. Germline assignment: CDR1 SGHRS and CDR2 YFSETQ. Trimming took 0 bases from V and 3 from J, leaving 9 bases between them. The CDR3 DNA reads as TGCGCCAGCAGCTTGGCCCGACAGGCTAATGAAAAACTGTTTTTT. This translates into CASSLARQANEKLFF. Combining the CDR3 with reference TRBV5-1 and TRBJ1-4 gives the whole variable domain KAGVTQTPRYLIKTRGQQVTLSCSPISGHRSVSWYQQTPGQGLQFLFEYFSETQRNKGNFPGRFSGRQFSNSRSEMNVSTLELGDSALYLCASSLARQANEKLFFGSGTQLSVL.

V usage is TRBV3-1 (or the pseudogene TRBV3-2) and J usage is TRBJ2-5; unclear D gene. Germline-derived CDR1 and CDR2 are LGHDT and YNNKEL (reference sequence). This CDR3 spans 15 amino acids. V lost 5 bases, J lost 2 bases, and 15 bases lay in between. CDR3 nucleotide sequence: TGTGCCAGCAGCACAATGCCCCTAGGACAAGAGACCCAGTACTTC. The encoded protein is CASSTMPLGQETQYF.

The gene calls are TRBV9 and TRBJ2-1; D is unresolved. Deletions cut 0 bases from V and 6 bases from J, with 13 bases between. Germline V gene lookup returns CDR1 SGDLS and CDR2 YYNGEE. The CDR3 has 15 amino acids. This chain's CDR3 is CASSVALEARNEQFF. CDR3 nucleotide sequence: TGTGCCAGCAGCGTAGCTCTAGAGGCCCGCAATGAGCAGTTCTTC.

This chain links TRBV7-8 with TRBJ1-2; D might be TRBD1 (6 bases). Germline CDR1 reads SGHVS; CDR2 reads FQNEAQ. The CDR3 length is 15 residues. The V end was cut by 1 base, the J end by 3 bases, with 12 bases between. The CDR3: CASSLVLDRYYGYTF. CDR3 bases: TGTGCCAGCAGCTTAGTCCTGGACAGATACTATGGCTACACCTTC.

J is TRBJ1-5 and V is TRBV28; D is unclear. The CDR3 is 16 residues long. Germline V CDR1 and CDR2: MDHEN, SYDVKM. V dropped 3 bases and J dropped 0 bases, with 12 bases sitting between them. The CDR3 region has the DNA TGTGCCAGCAGTTTGTCGTTGATTTATAGCAATCAGCCCCAGCATTTT. Its translation is CASSLSLIYSNQPQHF. Full variable domain (rest looked up from reference TRBV28 and TRBJ1-5): DVKVTQSSRYLVKRTGEKVFLECVQDMDHENMFWYRQDPGLGLRLIYFSYDVKMKEKGDIPEGYSVSREKKERFSLILESASTNQTSMYLCASSLSLIYSNQPQHFGDGTRLSIL.

The V call is TRBV7-8, the J call TRBJ1-6; TRBD1 matches 11 bases. This CDR3 comprises 15 residues. Germline CDR1 SGHVS, CDR2 FQNEAQ. V gave up 6 bases and J gave up 7 bases; unmatched junction bases: 5. The CDR3 region has the DNA TGTGCCAGCAGAGAGGGACAGGGGGTGAATTCACCCCTCCACTTT. This sequence encodes CASREGQGVNSPLHF.

The chain carries TRBV6-5 and TRBJ2-6; D is unresolved. V lost 2 bases and J lost 1, with 6 bases in between. The CDR3 totals 15 residues. Germline V gene sequence: CDR1 MNHEY, CDR2 SVGAGI. CDR3 nucleotide sequence: TGTGCCAGCAGTTACGGTCAATCTGGGGCCAACGTCCTGACTTTC. This encodes CASSYGQSGANVLTF.

The chain combines TRBV3-1 (or the pseudogene TRBV3-2) with TRBJ1-4; D is uncertain. Germline lookup yields CDR1 LGHDT and CDR2 YNNKEL (reference sequence). Trimming cost V 4 bases and J 8 bases, with 11 bases left between them. The CDR3 has 13 residues. The CDR3 loop reads CASSPLGSEKLFF. CDR3 coding DNA: TGTGCCAGCAGCCCTCTGGGGTCCGAAAAACTGTTTTTT.

J is TRBJ2-5 and V is TRBV30, with a possible D match to TRBD1 (6 bases). Germline lookup yields CDR1 GTSNPN and CDR2 SVGIG (reference sequence). The CDR3 consists of 15 residues. V lost 2 bases and J 2 bases, leaving 15 bases between the germline ends. The CDR3 sequence: CAWSYLGTLQETQYF. Here the CDR3 DNA reads TGTGCCTGGAGTTACCTCGGGACACTTCAAGAGACCCAGTACTTC.

J is TRBJ1-1 and V is TRBV3-1 (or the pseudogene TRBV3-2); a weak D match, TRBD1 (5 bases). V gave up 1 base and J gave up 8 bases, with 8 bases separating them. From germline, CDR1 is LGHDT and CDR2 YNNKEL (reference sequence). CDR3 size: 12 residues. The CDR3 protein is CASSQVGGEAFF. The CDR3 DNA reads TGTGCCAGCAGCCAAGTTGGGGGGGAAGCTTTCTTT.

As DNA, the CDR3 is TGCGCCAGCAGCCCTATGGGAGGGGGCGCATCCTACGAGCAGTACTTC. Translating gives CASSPMGGGASYEQYF. The V gene is TRBV5-1, the J gene TRBJ2-7; D possibly uses TRBD1 or TRBD2 (7 bases each). CDR1 and CDR2 (germline): SGHRS, YFSETQ. This CDR3 contains 16 residues. The V end lost 4 bases, the J end lost 1 base, and 18 bases lay between the germline ends.

The chain uses TRBV5-6 and TRBJ1-2; 10 bases match TRBD1. V lost 5 bases and J lost 8; bases outside the gene matches: 15. The germline gives CDR1 SGHDT, CDR2 YYEEEE. The CDR3 contains 16 residues. Here the CDR3 DNA reads TGTGCCAGCAGTTCAAAACCGGGACAGGGGAATACGGGCTACACCTTC. This sequence encodes CASSSKPGQGNTGYTF.

The count of this clone is one. V usage is TRBV6-2 or TRBV6-3 and J usage is TRBJ2-5; D may be TRBD1 (5 bases). The CDR3 extends over 15 amino acids. In germline, CDR1 is MNHEY, CDR2 SVGEGT. V lost 0 bases and J 4 bases, leaving 12 bases between the germline ends. Here the CDR3 reads CASSYSPRARETQYF. The CDR3 coding sequence is TGTGCCAGCAGTTACTCACCCAGGGCTAGAGAGACCCAGTACTTC.

The V call is TRBV18, the J call TRBJ1-5, with a tentative D call TRBD1 (6 bases). This CDR3 contains 13 residues. Germline V gene lookup returns CDR1 KGHSH and CDR2 LQKENI. Trimming cost V 2 bases and J 11 bases, with 13 bases left between them. The CDR3 DNA reads as TGTGCCAGCTCACCAGGCAGGGAGGGGGCCCAGCATTTT. Amino acids: CASSPGREGAQHF. The whole variable domain, filled in from reference TRBV18 and TRBJ1-5, reads NAGVMQNPRHLVRRRGQEARLRCSPMKGHSHVYWYRQLPEEGLKFMVYLQKENIIDESGMPKERFSAEFPKEGPSILRIQQVVRGDSAAYFCASSPGREGAQHFGDGTRLSIL.

The gene calls are TRBV6-5 and TRBJ1-3; possible D gene TRBD1, 5 bases. This CDR3 spans 15 amino acids. The V gene's germline CDR1 is MNHEY and CDR2 SVGAGI. V was shortened by 0 bases and J by 4 bases, with 10 bases between the two germline ends. The CDR3 protein is CASSYSETEGNTIYF. For the CDR3, the DNA is TGTGCCAGCAGTTACTCCGAGACAGAGGGAAACACCATATATTTT.

The rearrangement uses TRBV7-2 and TRBJ2-1, with TRBD2 identical over 10 bases. The germline V gene has CDR1 SGHTA and CDR2 FQGNSA. This CDR3 spans 16 amino acids. The V segment lost 1 base and the J segment 8 bases; nucleotides outside the gene matches: 8. CDR3 DNA sequence: TGTGCCAGCAGCTTAGTAAATAGCGGGGGGCGGTATGAGCAGTTCTTC. It codes for CASSLVNSGGRYEQFF.

The chain couples TRBV9 to TRBJ2-7, with TRBD2 matching 13 bases. The trim removed 4 bases at V and 2 bases at J, leaving 3 bases unmatched. The length of the CDR3 is 15 residues. Germline loops: CDR1 SGDLS, CDR2 YYNGEE. The CDR3 here is CASSITSGGAYEQYF. The DNA for the CDR3 is TGTGCCAGCAGCATCACTAGCGGGGGGGCCTACGAGCAGTACTTC. Together with reference TRBV9 and TRBJ2-7, the CDR3 gives the full variable domain: DSGVTQTPKHLITATGQRVTLRCSPRSGDLSVYWYQQSLDQGLQFLIQYYNGEERAKGNILERFSAQQFPDLHSELNLSSLELGDSALYFCASSITSGGAYEQYFGPGTRLTVT.

The chain is built from TRBV28 and TRBJ1-1, with a possible D match to TRBD1 (5 bases). From germline, CDR1 is MDHEN and CDR2 SYDVKM. CDR3 length: 13 amino acids. Trimming removed 3 bases at V and 4 bases at J, with 9 bases between. The CDR3 DNA sequence: TGTGCCAGCAGTTTGGGGGTAGGCACTGAAGCTTTCTTT. The encoded protein is CASSLGVGTEAFF.